This entry lists 16 T cell receptor beta chains sequenced from one sample in a study of blood T cell repertoires in COVID-19 (TCRdb year 2020). The library was generated by the immunoSEQ multiplex PCR assay. Drawn from immuneACCESS, this table holds only the in-frame rearrangements with V and J called that TCRdb kept. Clones are partly lost; checked studies trace under half to an unresolved V gene and leave the rest unexplained. The sample contains some 100,000 clones, around 87% of them found a single time. The ten largest clones add up to 17% of the sample. Sequenced input: peripheral blood. These receptors originate from a human donor in a cohort sampled during active COVID-19.

This clone came up many times. This chain uses TRBV10-2 with TRBJ2-1, with TRBD2 as a possible D gene (5 bases). The CDR3 consists of 15 residues. Germline CDR1 WSHSY, CDR2 SAAADI. The ends were cut back, 6 bases at V and 4 bases at J, with 16 bases in the middle. Written as DNA, the CDR3 is TGCGCCAGCAGACCACTAGGGCTAAGATACAATGAGCAGTTCTTC. Protein product: CASRPLGLRYNEQFF.

The V and J genes are TRBV19 and TRBJ2-7; possibly TRBD2 for D (6 bases). Trimming removed 6 bases at V and 5 bases at J, with 20 bases between. CDR1 is LNHDA, CDR2 SQIVND, per germline (reference sequence). The CDR3 has 15 amino acids. The chain's CDR3 is CASSPRRVGVNEQYF. CDR3 sequence (DNA): TGTGCCAGTAGCCCTAGGAGGGTAGGGGTGAACGAGCAGTACTTC.

The chain recombines TRBV5-1 with TRBJ1-1; 10 bases agree with TRBD1. CDR1 is SGHRS, CDR2 YFSETQ, per germline. The J segment lost 5 bases and the V segment lost 3 bases, leaving 7 bases of the junction unmatched. This CDR3 spans 15 amino acids. CDR3: CASSSVTGGRTEAFF. The CDR3 DNA sequence: TGCGCCAGCAGCTCCGTGACAGGGGGCAGGACTGAAGCTTTCTTT.

This clone was observed a few times. This chain joins TRBV18 and TRBJ1-6; D is undetermined. Germline V gene sequence: CDR1 KGHSH, CDR2 LQKENI. There are 13 residues in the CDR3. V was clipped by 5 bases and J by 10 bases, with 12 bases between them. Here the CDR3 DNA reads TGTGCCAGCTCAGGCGGGCAGGCATCACCCCTCCACTTT. Protein: CASSGGQASPLHF.

This chain connects TRBV11-2 to TRBJ1-2; tentative D call: TRBD1 (6 bases). Trimming took 8 bases from V and 8 from J, leaving 21 bases between them. Germline CDR1 and CDR2: SGHAT and FQNNGV. The CDR3 has 14 amino acids. CDR3 in amino acids: CASAPRGYDGGYTF. The CDR3 nucleotides read TGTGCCAGCGCCCCAAGGGGGTATGATGGAGGCTACACCTTC.

With regard to this clone: Other nucleotide sequences from this sample produce the same CDR3. The J gene is TRBJ2-5, the V gene TRBV7-9, with a possible D match to TRBD2 (6 bases). In germline, CDR1 is SEHNR, CDR2 FQNEAQ (reference sequence). This CDR3 has 13 residues. V lost 3 bases and J lost 4, with 9 bases in between. The CDR3 sequence: CASSLTSLETQYF. CDR3 in DNA: TGTGCCAGCAGCTTGACTAGTTTAGAGACCCAGTACTTC.

The V and J genes are TRBV7-2 and TRBJ2-7; tentatively, D is TRBD1 (5 bases). This CDR3 spans 16 amino acids. Trimming removed 1 base at V and 5 bases at J, with 18 bases between. Germline CDR1 SGHTA, CDR2 FQGNSA. DNA for the CDR3: TGTGCCAGCAGCTTAGGGAGAAGGACAATCGGCGACGAGCAGTACTTC. Residues: CASSLGRRTIGDEQYF.

The chain carries TRBV25-1 and TRBJ2-1; tentatively, D is TRBD2 (5 bases). V shed 3 bases and J shed 5 bases, with 17 bases lying between them. In germline, CDR1 is MGHDK, CDR2 SYGVNS. CDR3 length: 16 amino acids. The CDR3 nucleotides are TGTGCCAGCAGTGAGAGGGATAAGTCACGGCACAATGAGCAGTTCTTC. Protein: CASSERDKSRHNEQFF. Combining the CDR3 with reference TRBV25-1 and TRBJ2-1 gives the whole variable domain EADIYQTPRYLVIGTGKKITLECSQTMGHDKMYWYQQDPGMELHLIHYSYGVNSTEKGDLSSESTVSRIRTEHFPLTLESARPSHTSQYLCASSERDKSRHNEQFFGPGTRLTVL.

The rearrangement joins TRBV10-2 to TRBJ1-4, with TRBD1 identical over 7 bases. Looked up from germline, CDR1 is WSHSY and CDR2 is SAAADI. The V and J ends lost 4 bases and 0 bases, in that order; junction bases with no gene match: 2. The CDR3 is 15 amino acids. The CDR3 DNA reads TGCGCCAGCAGTGGCAGGGGGACAACTAATGAAAAACTGTTTTTT. Its protein product is CASSGRGTTNEKLFF.

V gene TRBV19 combines with J gene TRBJ1-5; D is unclear. CDR1 is LNHDA and CDR2 is SQIVND in the germline V gene (reference sequence). V was pared by 2 bases and J by 4 bases, with 18 bases between. The CDR3 loop spans 17 amino acids. The CDR3 reads CASSIPGGRAGNQPQHF. DNA of the CDR3: TGTGCCAGTAGTATACCAGGAGGGCGCGCGGGAAATCAGCCCCAGCATTTT. Full variable domain (rest looked up from reference TRBV19 and TRBJ1-5): DGGITQSPKYLFRKEGQNVTLSCEQNLNHDAMYWYRQDPGQGLRLIYYSQIVNDFQKGDIAEGYSVSREKKESFPLTVTSAQKNPTAFYLCASSIPGGRAGNQPQHFGDGTRLSIL.

The chain is built from TRBV28 and TRBJ2-3; 10 nucleotides match TRBD2. The CDR3 spans 19 residues. Germline CDR1 and CDR2: MDHEN and SYDVKM. V shed 5 bases, J shed 1 base, and the junction held 15 bases outside the gene matches. DNA of the CDR3: TGTGCCAGCAGTAGCCAGGGACTTAGCGGGGGGAGGGGCACAGATACGCAGTATTTT. This translates into CASSSQGLSGGRGTDTQYF.

V and J are TRBV14 and TRBJ2-1, with D perhaps matching TRBD1 (5 bases). The CDR3 consists of 13 residues. Trimming took 3 bases from V and 9 from J, leaving 12 bases between them. CDR1 SGHDN and CDR2 FVKESK come from the germline V gene. The CDR3 DNA reads as TGTGCCAGCAGCCACGTGGCAGGGTCTGAGCAGTTCTTC. This gives the protein CASSHVAGSEQFF.

This chain uses TRBV6-5 with TRBJ2-2; a possible D gene is TRBD2 (6 bases). The CDR3 totals 15 residues. Germline CDR1 reads MNHEY; CDR2 reads SVGAGI. Trimming removed 8 bases from V and 3 bases from J, with 16 bases in between. The DNA for the CDR3 is TGTGCCAGCCAGCTACGGGGGTCGGACACCGGGGAGCTGTTTTTT. This gives the protein CASQLRGSDTGELFF.

The rearrangement joins TRBV2 to TRBJ2-3; 8 bases agree with TRBD1. V lost 5 bases to trimming and J lost 2 bases; unmatched junction nucleotides: 6. This CDR3 is 15 amino acids long. Germline CDR1 reads SNHLY; CDR2 reads FYNNEI. The CDR3 nucleotides are TGTGCCAGCAGTTTTGGACAGGGAAACACAGATACGCAGTATTTT. Its translation: CASSFGQGNTDTQYF.

V usage is TRBV7-8 and J usage is TRBJ2-7; 10 bases are a match to TRBD1. This CDR3 is 15 amino acids long. In germline, CDR1 is SGHVS, CDR2 FQNEAQ. J was trimmed by 3 bases and V by 6 bases; bases with no gene match: 8. The CDR3 bases are TGTGCCAGCAGGCGACAGGGGGCGAATCTCTACGAGCAGTACTTC. Translating it yields CASRRQGANLYEQYF.

There are a few counts of this clone. In the same sample, other DNA sequences code for this CDR3. CDR3 DNA sequence: TGCAGTGCTAGTGCGGGTGGTAGCAATCAGCCCCAGCATTTT. Translating it yields CSASAGGSNQPQHF. V and J are TRBV20-1 and TRBJ1-5; D not resolved. The CDR3 extends over 14 amino acids. In germline, CDR1 is DFQATT, CDR2 SNEGSKA (reference sequence). Trimming took 3 bases from V and 0 from J, leaving 9 bases between them.